This TCR beta chain emerged from a study of blood T cell repertoires in COVID-19. Whole-study context: Some COVID-19 samples were acute and others convalescent; all came from the United States, Italy and Spain. PBMCs, B-cell-depleted T cells, or T cells provided the cDNA or gDNA that made up the material.

Per the authors' pipeline: Researchers report that nucleated cell counts were estimated from reference gene primer amplification. Here immunoSEQ multiplex PCR was the method, and the copy in TCRdb shows in-frame clones only, minus some. V and J calls and clone size are those listed in that table; D and trimming were worked out from the DNA. This table holds around 130,000 clones, around 86% found once. Germline V gives CDR1 SGDLS, CDR2 YYNGEE. This CDR3 is built from 16 residues. Trimming left V 4 bases short and J 0 bases short, with 15 bases between. The TCR originated in an elderly woman with acute or convalescent COVID-19. The sequenced material came from peripheral blood. V usage is TRBV9 and J usage is TRBJ2-3; possibly TRBD2 for D (6 bases). The CDR3 nucleotides are TGTGCCAGCAGCTCATCCGGGACTCCTAGCACAGATACGCAGTATTTT. Its translation is CASSSSGTPSTDTQYF.